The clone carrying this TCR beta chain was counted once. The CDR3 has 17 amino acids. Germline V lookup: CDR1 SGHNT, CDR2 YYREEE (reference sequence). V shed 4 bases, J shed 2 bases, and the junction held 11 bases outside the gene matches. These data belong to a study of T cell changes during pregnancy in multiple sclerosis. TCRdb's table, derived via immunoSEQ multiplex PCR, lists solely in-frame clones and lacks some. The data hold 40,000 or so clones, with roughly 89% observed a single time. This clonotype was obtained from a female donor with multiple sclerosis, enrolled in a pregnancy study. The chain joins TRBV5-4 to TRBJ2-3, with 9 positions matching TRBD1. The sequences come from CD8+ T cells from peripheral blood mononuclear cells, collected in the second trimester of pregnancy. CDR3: CASSHSPGTGSTDTQYF. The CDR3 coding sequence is TGTGCCAGCAGCCATTCTCCCGGGACAGGGTCCACAGATACGCAGTATTTT.